The 21 T cell receptor beta chains listed next were all sequenced from one sample in a study of OX40 agonist ivuxolimab in advanced cancers. Receptor amplification or capture employed the immunoSEQ multiplex PCR assay. TCRdb took over this immuneACCESS table, retaining in-frame rearrangements with V and J assigned. Such tables are incomplete; in checked studies, under half of the missing clones stem from an unresolved V gene, and the remainder is unexplained. The sample has some 83,000 clones on record, 65% to 90% of them singletons. The ten largest make up 1.9% of the sample. The sample consisted of CD4+ or CD8+ T cells sorted from blood, taken in a trial of the OX40 agonist ivuxolimab. The receptors were sampled from an adult with an advanced solid tumor such as melanoma, head and neck, liver or kidney cancer.

The genes are TRBV11-3 and TRBJ1-5; D unresolved. CDR1 and CDR2 from the germline V gene are SGHNT and YENEEA. The CDR3 length is 13 residues. V lost 5 bases and J 4 bases, leaving 9 bases between the germline ends. CDR3 nucleotide sequence: TGTGCCAGCAGCCCGGGTACAAATCAGCCCCAGCATTTT. Protein product: CASSPGTNQPQHF.

This rearrangement joins TRBV5-6 to TRBJ2-1; D is possibly TRBD1 (6 bases). Germline V gives CDR1 SGHDT, CDR2 YYEEEE. The CDR3 spans 19 residues. Trimming removed 1 base at V and 2 bases at J, with 22 bases between. CDR3 DNA: TGTGCCAGCAGCTTGTTTAGTCCGCCGCAACAGGGTACCTACAATGAGCAGTTCTTC. Translated, it gives CASSLFSPPQQGTYNEQFF.

As regards this clone: Additional DNA sequences in this sample encode the identical CDR3. The chain uses TRBV5-1 and TRBJ2-5; 10 bases map to TRBD2. Unmatched junction bases numbered 4, after V lost 0 bases and J lost 2 bases. The CDR3 consists of 16 residues. Germline loops: CDR1 SGHRS, CDR2 YFSETQ. For the CDR3, the DNA is TGCGCCAGCAGCTTGGGACTAGCGGGTTCGCAAGAGACCCAGTACTTC. It encodes CASSLGLAGSQETQYF. The whole variable domain, remainder taken from reference TRBV5-1 and TRBJ2-5, is KAGVTQTPRYLIKTRGQQVTLSCSPISGHRSVSWYQQTPGQGLQFLFEYFSETQRNKGNFPGRFSGRQFSNSRSEMNVSTLELGDSALYLCASSLGLAGSQETQYFGPGTRLLVL.

The genes are TRBV15 and TRBJ1-1; TRBD1 matches 10 bases. CDR1 is LNHNV, CDR2 YYDKDF, per germline (reference sequence). The CDR3 length is 13 residues. V shed 3 bases and J 8 bases; nucleotides not matched to a gene: 3. DNA for the CDR3: TGTGCCACCAGCAGGACAGGGGGCCGAGAAGCTTTCTTT. Translating gives CATSRTGGREAFF.

The V gene is TRBV11-3, the J gene TRBJ2-2, with TRBD1 matching 7 bases. Germline V CDR1 and CDR2: SGHNT, YENEEA. The V segment lost 2 bases and the J segment 7 bases; nucleotides outside the gene matches: 7. The CDR3 totals 15 residues. DNA for the CDR3: TGTGCCAGCAGCTTAAAGGACAGGTTTGGCGGGGAGCTGTTTTTT. As protein: CASSLKDRFGGELFF.

The V and J genes are TRBV30 and TRBJ2-7, with 10 bases identical to TRBD1. Looked up from germline, CDR1 is GTSNPN and CDR2 is SVGIG (reference sequence). The CDR3 extends over 13 amino acids. J gave up 5 bases and V 8 bases, and 9 bases lay outside the gene matches. The CDR3 region is CAHSQGTGDEQYF. The CDR3 region has the DNA TGTGCCCATAGCCAGGGGACAGGGGACGAGCAGTACTTC.

The CDR3: CAGGRQSPLHF. CDR3 sequence (DNA): TGTGCTGGGGGACGGCAATCACCCCTCCACTTT. The chain joins TRBV28 to TRBJ1-6, with D maybe TRBD1 (5 bases). The CDR3 has 11 amino acids. Germline loops: CDR1 MDHEN, CDR2 SYDVKM. The full variable domain, completed using reference TRBV28 and TRBJ1-6, is DVKVTQSSRYLVKRTGEKVFLECVQDMDHENMFWYRQDPGLGLRLIYFSYDVKMKEKGDIPEGYSVSREKKERFSLILESASTNQTSMYLCAGGRQSPLHFGNGTRLTVT.

This clone appeared a single time. This rearrangement joins TRBV4-2 to TRBJ1-4; tentative D call: TRBD1 (6 bases). Deletions cut 4 bases from V and 7 bases from J, with 13 bases between. The CDR3 contains 14 residues. CDR1 and CDR2 from the germline V gene are LGHNA and YNFKEQ. The CDR3 sequence is CASSPQGDSEKLFF. CDR3 DNA sequence: TGTGCCAGCAGCCCACAGGGAGATTCTGAAAAACTGTTTTTT.

This chain uses TRBV6-4 with TRBJ1-5; tentatively, D is TRBD1 (5 bases). V was cut by 8 bases and J by 1 base, with 12 bases left in between. The CDR3 has 14 residues. The V gene's germline CDR1 is MRHNA and CDR2 SNTAGT. CDR3 DNA: TGTGCCAGCTACTACCGGGACAGCAATCAGCCCCAGCATTTT. This encodes CASYYRDSNQPQHF.

This clone has just a few counts. The J gene is TRBJ1-1, the V gene TRBV6-5; D call uncertain. This CDR3 region has 14 residues. The germline V gene encodes CDR1 MNHEY and CDR2 SVGAGI. Trimming left V 3 bases short and J 0 bases short, with 8 bases between. The CDR3 region is CASSYRQLNTEAFF. CDR3 DNA: TGTGCCAGCAGTTATCGTCAGTTGAACACTGAAGCTTTCTTT.

The chain has TRBV6-5 and TRBJ2-2; either TRBD1 or TRBD2 may supply D (6 bases each). V was clipped by 4 bases and J by 3 bases, with 15 bases between them. The length of the CDR3 is 16 residues. Germline V lookup: CDR1 MNHEY, CDR2 SVGAGI. In DNA form, the CDR3 reads TGTGCCAGCAGTTCGTGGGGGGCTGTGGACACCGGGGAGCTGTTTTTT. Amino acids: CASSSWGAVDTGELFF.

The J gene is TRBJ2-5, the V gene TRBV6-6; maybe TRBD2 (5 bases). Germline CDR1 MNHNY, CDR2 SVGAGI (reference sequence). This CDR3 contains 13 residues. V lost 0 bases to trimming and J lost 5 bases, with 7 bases between them. CDR3 sequence (DNA): TGTGCCAGCAGTTACTCGATAGCGGAGACCCAGTACTTC. This encodes CASSYSIAETQYF.

This chain joins TRBV27 and TRBJ1-6, with D perhaps matching TRBD1 (5 bases). CDR1 and CDR2 (germline): MNHEY, SMNVEV (reference sequence). Trimming removed 2 bases at V and 8 bases at J, with 13 bases between. CDR3 length: 15 amino acids. CDR3 region: CASSLARLGDSPLHF. Written as DNA, the CDR3 is TGTGCCAGCAGTTTAGCACGGTTAGGGGATTCACCCCTCCACTTT.

The V and J genes are TRBV7-3 and TRBJ2-1; tentatively, D is TRBD2 (6 bases). V gave up 1 base and J gave up 7 bases, with 14 bases separating them. This CDR3 is 15 amino acids long. CDR1 is SGHTA and CDR2 is FQGTGA in the germline V gene. The CDR3 coding sequence is TGTGCCAGCAGCTTAATCGGAGGGGTTCCGAATGAGCAGTTCTTC. Encoded protein: CASSLIGGVPNEQFF. Together with reference TRBV7-3 and TRBJ2-1, the CDR3 gives the full variable domain: GAGVSQTPSNKVTEKGKYVELRCDPISGHTALYWYRQSLGQGPEFLIYFQGTGAADDSGLPNDRFFAVRPEGSVSTLKIQRTERGDSAVYLCASSLIGGVPNEQFFGPGTRLTVL.

The chain joins TRBV14 to TRBJ2-3; TRBD1 is a possible D gene (5 bases). Germline values: CDR1 SGHDN, CDR2 FVKESK. V lost 1 base and J lost 3, with 20 bases in between. The CDR3 is made up of 18 amino acids. The CDR3 loop is CASSQVGARVLVTDTQYF. The CDR3 DNA follows: TGTGCCAGCAGCCAAGTTGGGGCCCGAGTTTTGGTGACAGATACGCAGTATTTT. Using reference TRBV14 and TRBJ2-3 for the parts outside the CDR3, the full variable domain is EAGVTQFPSHSVIEKGQTVTLRCDPISGHDNLYWYRRVMGKEIKFLLHFVKESKQDESGMPNNRFLAERTGGTYSTLKVQPAELEDSGVYFCASSQVGARVLVTDTQYFGPGTRLTVL.

The CDR3 DNA reads TGTGCCTGGAATGGGGGAGAAGAGACCCAGTACTTC. Translated: CAWNGGEETQYF. This chain connects TRBV30 to TRBJ2-5; possibly TRBD1 or TRBD2 for D (5 bases each). CDR3 size: 12 residues. Germline assignment: CDR1 GTSNPN and CDR2 SVGIG (reference sequence). Trimming stripped 4 bases from V and 3 bases from J, with 9 bases between.

This clone showed up just once. The chain recombines TRBV9 with TRBJ2-3, with D unclear. Germline CDR1 reads SGDLS; CDR2 reads YYNGEE. This CDR3 is built from 13 residues. V lost 4 bases, J lost 6 bases, and 12 bases lay in between. CDR3 amino acids: CASSPSPVDTQYF. The CDR3 bases are TGTGCCAGCAGCCCGTCCCCTGTGGATACGCAGTATTTT.

J is TRBJ2-7 and V is TRBV27, with 9 nucleotides matching TRBD2. There are 20 residues in the CDR3. The germline V gene has CDR1 MNHEY and CDR2 SMNVEV (reference sequence). J was trimmed by 6 bases and V by 2 bases; bases with no gene match: 23. The CDR3 DNA is TGTGCCAGCAGTTTAATTTCAGTGGGGGGTAGAGCGGGAGGAGCGGTCGAGCAGTACTTC. It encodes CASSLISVGGRAGGAVEQYF.

V is TRBV19 and J is TRBJ2-5; perhaps TRBD2 as D (6 bases). Germline lookup yields CDR1 LNHDA and CDR2 SQIVND (reference sequence). The CDR3 extends over 14 amino acids. The V end lost 3 bases, the J end lost 4 bases, and 12 bases lay between the germline ends. CDR3 DNA sequence: TGTGCCAGTAGTATGGACCAGCGGGCAGAGACCCAGTACTTC. Residues: CASSMDQRAETQYF.

V and J are TRBV30 and TRBJ2-7; a possible D gene is TRBD2 (6 bases). V was clipped by 1 base and J by 4 bases, with 11 bases between them. Per germline, CDR1 GTSNPN and CDR2 SVGIG (reference sequence). The length of the CDR3 is 13 residues. In nucleotides, the CDR3 is TGTGCCTGGAGTGGGAGGGTCCGATACGAGCAGTACTTC. The encoded protein is CAWSGRVRYEQYF.

The rearrangement links TRBV28 to TRBJ2-7; no firm D call. V was cut by 4 bases and J by 0 bases, with 7 bases left in between. Germline CDR1 and CDR2: MDHEN and SYDVKM. This CDR3 region has 13 residues. Here the CDR3 reads CASSSSASYEQYF. DNA of the CDR3: TGTGCCAGCAGTTCATCAGCCTCCTACGAGCAGTACTTC.